A single sample gave rise to the 5 T cell receptor beta chains below, sequenced in a study of control samples from healthy donors and cancer patients. The repertoire was sequenced with immunoSEQ multiplex PCR; TCRdb's copy has only in-frame clones and lacks some. Altogether 150,000 to 200,000 clones are present, about 87% being singletons, with the ten largest covering 12%. The source material was blood. All receptors derive from a man aged 30 to 39 in good health.

This sequence joins TRBV24-1 and TRBJ2-1, with D uncertain. CDR1 is KGHDR, CDR2 SFDVKD, per germline. This CDR3 has 14 amino acids. Trimming took off 2 bases at V and 6 bases at J, with 10 bases between the two ends. CDR3 region: CATSDYRAPNEQFF. The CDR3 DNA follows: TGTGCCACCAGTGATTATCGGGCCCCCAATGAGCAGTTCTTC.

The rearrangement uses TRBV7-9 and TRBJ1-6; 7 bases map to TRBD1. J gave up 7 bases and V 5 bases, and 11 bases lay outside the gene matches. Looked up from germline, CDR1 is SEHNR and CDR2 is FQNEAQ (reference sequence). The CDR3 sequence is 16 residues long. The CDR3 region has the DNA TGTGCCAGCAGCCTAGGGGGATCAGGGGGGAATTCACCCCTCCACTTT. Protein: CASSLGGSGGNSPLHF.

V is TRBV3-1 (or the pseudogene TRBV3-2) and J is TRBJ1-2; unclear D gene. Per germline, CDR1 LGHDT and CDR2 YNNKEL (reference sequence). V was cut by 0 bases and J by 8 bases, with 7 bases left in between. This CDR3 spans 12 amino acids. Here the CDR3 reads CASSQERVGYTF. The CDR3 coding sequence is TGTGCCAGCAGCCAAGAAAGGGTGGGCTACACCTTC.

This sequence joins TRBV9 and TRBJ1-1; D remains ambiguous. The germline V gene has CDR1 SGDLS and CDR2 YYNGEE. This CDR3 comprises 14 residues. The germline V and J ends were trimmed by 0 bases and 8 bases, with 14 bases remaining between them. This CDR3 reads CASSVGMGNREAFF. DNA of the CDR3: TGTGCCAGCAGCGTAGGTATGGGGAATAGGGAAGCTTTCTTT.

The chain couples TRBV10-3 to TRBJ1-5; TRBD1 is a possible D gene (5 bases). In germline, CDR1 is ENHRY, CDR2 SYGVKD. V was cut by 4 bases and J by 3 bases, with 19 bases left in between. This CDR3 has 17 residues. In nucleotides, the CDR3 is TGTGCCATCAGTGCCCACCTGGGACCGAACCTCAATCAGCCCCAGCATTTT. Translation gives CAISAHLGPNLNQPQHF.